The 22 T cell receptor beta chains listed next were all sequenced from one sample in a study of human T cells and chemical hapten exposure. As for time point: pre-sensitization, week 0. Treatment in this sample: therapeutic diphenylcyclopropenone sensitization with weekly scalp DPC. One entry per CDR3 protein results from TCRdb running MiXCR on the RACE reads. The sample records around 60,000 distinct CDR3 sequences, approximately 6.7% being singletons. Sequenced here: whole blood, sampled in connection with sensitization to the hapten diphenylcyclopropenone (DPC). The source is a woman aged 30 to 39 with alopecia areata. Some clones in this sample may be carry-over from other donors' samples.

This clonotype has ten or more counts. This sequence joins TRBV5-1 and TRBJ2-5; D is unclear. Per the germline V gene, CDR1 is SGHRS and CDR2 is YFSETQ. Between the trimmed V and J ends, which lost 0 bases and 1 base, there was a span of 4 bases. This CDR3 is 13 amino acids long. CDR3 in amino acids: CASSLERQETQYF. CDR3 bases: TGCGCCAGCAGCTTGGAGCGCCAAGAGACCCAGTACTTC.

This clonotype was recorded at least ten times. The rearrangement joins TRBV20-1 to TRBJ2-1; 11 bases map to TRBD2. CDR1 is DFQATT and CDR2 is SNEGSKA in the germline V gene (reference sequence). This CDR3 is built from 17 residues. V was pared by 5 bases and J by 7 bases, with 16 bases of the junction left unmatched. The DNA of the CDR3 is TGCAGTGCTTACGAACGTAGCGGGGGGGGGGTAAAAAATGAGCAGTTCTTC. Protein: CSAYERSGGGVKNEQFF.

This clonotype showed up many times. The chain has TRBV6-1 and TRBJ1-2; 8 bases are a match to TRBD1. V was pared by 5 bases and J by 4 bases, with 6 bases of the junction left unmatched. The CDR3 covers 14 residues. Per the germline V gene, CDR1 is MNHNS and CDR2 is SASEGT. CDR3 nucleotides: TGTGCCAGCAGTTCAGGGGGCTCGGGCTATGGCTACACCTTC. Translated: CASSSGGSGYGYTF.

A remark on this clonotype: This may arise from a read error, as a much more abundant clone is one base away. The V and J genes are TRBV7-9 and TRBJ1-3; D unclear. Germline loops: CDR1 SEHNR, CDR2 FQNEAQ (reference sequence). The CDR3 has 15 amino acids. DNA for the CDR3: TGTGTCAGCAGCCGACTAGATAACTCTGGAAACACCATATATTTT. Its translation is CVSSRLDNSGNTIYF.

This clonotype has ten or more counts. This chain uses TRBV20-1 with TRBJ2-1; no firm D call. The ends were cut back, 8 bases at V and 7 bases at J, with 18 bases in the middle. The CDR3 runs to 13 residues. Germline V lookup: CDR1 DFQATT, CDR2 SNEGSKA (reference sequence). In nucleotides, the CDR3 is TGCAGTCTATCCCTCCTCGGGTGGAATGAGCAGTTCTTC. Translated: CSLSLLGWNEQFF.

In this sample, this clonotype turned up many times. V gene TRBV6-5 combines with J gene TRBJ1-5; D may be TRBD1 (5 bases). This CDR3 contains 14 residues. Germline CDR1 is MNHEY and CDR2 is SVGAGI. Trimming took 4 bases from V and 7 from J, leaving 14 bases between them. Here the CDR3 DNA reads TGTGCCAGCAGTTCAGACAGTCCGGGGCAGCCCCAGCATTTT. Its protein is CASSSDSPGQPQHF.

Ten or more counts support this clonotype. This chain joins TRBV18 and TRBJ2-5; TRBD2 aligns across 9 bases. J gave up 3 bases and V 2 bases, and 13 bases lay outside the gene matches. The CDR3 runs to 18 residues. Per the germline V gene, CDR1 is KGHSH and CDR2 is LQKENI. The CDR3 region is CASSPKPPAGGPKETQYF. CDR3 coding DNA: TGTGCCAGCTCACCAAAACCCCCAGCGGGGGGCCCTAAAGAGACCCAGTACTTC.

The chain links TRBV24-1 to TRBJ2-5; the D gene could be TRBD1 or TRBD2 (5 bases each). There are 16 residues in the CDR3. V was clipped by 3 bases and J by 1 base, with 14 bases between them. The germline CDR1 and CDR2 sequences are KGHDR and SFDVKD. The chain's CDR3 is CATSDSSAGTQETQYF. CDR3 nucleotide sequence: TGTGCCACCAGTGATAGTAGCGCTGGGACCCAAGAGACCCAGTACTTC.

This clonotype was recorded at least ten times. The rearrangement uses TRBV25-1 and TRBJ2-5; D is tentatively TRBD1 or TRBD2 (6 bases each). Germline loops: CDR1 MGHDK, CDR2 SYGVNS. The V gene lost 10 bases and the J gene lost 1 base, with 16 bases spanning the gap. This CDR3 contains 14 residues. The CDR3 nucleotides are TGTGCCACAGGCCCCTGGGGGGCCCAAGAGACCCAGTACTTC. Amino acid sequence: CATGPWGAQETQYF.

This clonotype was seen ten or more times. This rearrangement joins TRBV6-5 to TRBJ1-2; a possible D gene is TRBD1 (6 bases). V gave up 0 bases and J gave up 8 bases, with 13 bases separating them. CDR1 is MNHEY, CDR2 SVGAGI, per germline. The CDR3 extends over 14 amino acids. The CDR3 nucleotides read TGTGCCAGCAGTTACTCGCCCGTCAGGGGAGGCTACACCTTC. This sequence encodes CASSYSPVRGGYTF.

There are a few counts of this clonotype. The chain couples TRBV7-7 to TRBJ2-6, with 10 bases matching TRBD1. The germline V gene has CDR1 SSHAT and CDR2 FNYEAQ (reference sequence). The CDR3 is 20 amino acids. V dropped 3 bases and J dropped 0; count of bases not matched to a gene: 11. CDR3 DNA: TGTGCCAGCAGCTTCCGGGGTCCGGGACAGGGGAGCTCTGGGGCCAACGTCCTGACTTTC. Translating gives CASSFRGPGQGSSGANVLTF.

At least ten counts were recorded for this clonotype. The rearrangement joins TRBV27 to TRBJ2-7; TRBD2 matches 10 bases. From germline, CDR1 is MNHEY and CDR2 SMNVEV (reference sequence). This CDR3 has 15 residues. The junction had 15 bases not matched to a gene; V was cut back by 5 bases and J by 11 bases. The CDR3 loop reads CASSPTGTSVSEKYF. The CDR3 DNA follows: TGTGCCAGCAGTCCTACCGGGACTAGCGTTTCGGAAAAGTACTTC.

The table lists this clonotype with many counts. V usage is TRBV6-1 and J usage is TRBJ1-6; TRBD1 matches at 8 bases. The CDR3 totals 15 residues. The V gene end was trimmed by 5 bases and the J gene end by 9 bases; junction bases not matched to a gene: 9. CDR1 MNHNS and CDR2 SASEGT come from the germline V gene. The CDR3 loop reads CASSFQDRGGSPLHF. CDR3 bases: TGTGCCAGCAGTTTCCAAGACAGGGGAGGTTCACCCCTCCACTTT.

This clonotype was seen a handful of times. The chain couples TRBV7-9 to TRBJ1-6; D is perhaps TRBD1 (5 bases). Germline CDR1 is SEHNR and CDR2 is FQNEAQ (reference sequence). V gave up 4 bases and J gave up 7 bases, with 11 bases separating them. The CDR3 is 14 amino acids. The CDR3 DNA is TGTGCCAGCAGCTCCGGGACCTTCAATTCACCCCTCCACTTT. This sequence encodes CASSSGTFNSPLHF.

On this clonotype: A much larger clone sits a single nucleotide away, making a read error possible. The J gene is TRBJ1-1, the V gene TRBV29-1, with TRBD1 matching over 7 bases. V gave up 5 bases and J gave up 4 bases; unmatched junction bases: 7. The germline CDR1 and CDR2 sequences are SQVTM and ANQGSEA. CDR3 length: 13 amino acids. CDR3 region: CSVRGRGGTEAFF. The DNA of the CDR3 is TGCAGCGTTCGGGGCAGGGGGGGCACTGAAGCTTTCTTT.

V and J are TRBV5-4 and TRBJ2-1, with D possibly TRBD2 on 6 matching bases. Trimming pared 5 bases from V and 0 bases from J, leaving 18 bases between. From germline, CDR1 is SGHNT and CDR2 YYREEE (reference sequence). This CDR3 comprises 17 residues. CDR3 DNA: TGTGCCAGCAGTCCTGGGGGGACTTACCGCTCCTACAATGAGCAGTTCTTC. This sequence encodes CASSPGGTYRSYNEQFF.

This clonotype was observed a handful of times. The J gene is TRBJ2-3, the V gene TRBV5-4; no definite D call. This CDR3 is 14 amino acids long. Germline CDR1 is SGHNT and CDR2 is YYREEE (reference sequence). Trimming cost V 0 bases and J 5 bases, with 10 bases left between them. Here the CDR3 reads CASSLDRLGDTQYF. The CDR3 DNA sequence: TGTGCCAGCAGCTTGGACCGACTTGGAGATACGCAGTATTTT.

This clonotype was recorded at least ten times. V usage is TRBV30 and J usage is TRBJ1-2; D is possibly TRBD1 (5 bases). CDR1 and CDR2 (germline): GTSNPN, SVGIG (reference sequence). V dropped 2 bases and J dropped 4 bases, with 11 bases sitting between them. This CDR3 has 13 amino acids. CDR3 sequence reads: CAWSFTGSYGYTF. CDR3 nucleotide sequence: TGTGCCTGGAGTTTTACAGGTTCCTATGGCTACACCTTC.

This chain uses TRBV19 with TRBJ2-7; TRBD2 aligns across 7 bases. Per the germline V gene, CDR1 is LNHDA and CDR2 is SQIVND (reference sequence). This CDR3 has 13 amino acids. V shed 5 bases and J 4 bases; nucleotides not matched to a gene: 5. This CDR3 reads CASSETSWYEQYF. The CDR3 DNA sequence: TGTGCCAGTAGTGAGACTAGCTGGTACGAGCAGTACTTC.

The CDR3 coding sequence is TGTGCCAGCAGCCCGTTGGGGACAGGGGCTGGCTACACCTTC. Residues: CASSPLGTGAGYTF. This chain joins TRBV3-1 and TRBJ1-2; 10 bases align to TRBD1. The CDR3 runs to 14 residues. The V segment lost 4 bases and the J segment 7 bases; nucleotides outside the gene matches: 6. The V gene's germline CDR1 is LGHDT and CDR2 YNNKEL (reference sequence).

This clonotype showed up just a few times. The genes are TRBV18 and TRBJ2-5; no definite D call. Deletions cut 3 bases from V and 3 bases from J, with 5 bases between. The CDR3 runs 12 residues. From germline, CDR1 is KGHSH and CDR2 LQKENI. In DNA, the CDR3 is TGTGCCAGCTCACCCTTCGAAGAGACCCAGTACTTC. This translates into CASSPFEETQYF.

This clonotype was counted ten times or more. The gene calls are TRBV7-3 and TRBJ2-7; D perhaps matches TRBD1 (6 bases). Germline V gene lookup returns CDR1 SGHTA and CDR2 FQGTGA. This CDR3 comprises 17 residues. Trimming removed 4 bases from V and 1 base from J, with 20 bases in between. The CDR3 spells CASSSRQDIILSYEQYF. In nucleotides, the CDR3 is TGTGCCAGCAGCTCAAGACAGGATATCATCCTATCCTACGAGCAGTACTTC. Full variable domain (outside the CDR3, taken from reference TRBV7-3 and TRBJ2-7): GAGVSQTPSNKVTEKGKYVELRCDPISGHTALYWYRQSLGQGPEFLIYFQGTGAADDSGLPNDRFFAVRPEGSVSTLKIQRTERGDSAVYLCASSSRQDIILSYEQYFGPGTRLTVT.